This entry lists 19 T cell receptor beta chains sequenced from one sample in a study of T cells after yellow fever vaccination. TCRdb recomputed calls from the 5' RACE reads with MiXCR, one row per CDR3 protein. The sample has 300,000 or so distinct CDR3 sequences; 10% to 15% are singletons. The specimen was CD4+ T cells sorted from PBMCs, collected 45 days after the yellow fever booster vaccination. These receptors were obtained from a man under 40 who received the YFV17D yellow fever vaccine.

A few counts support this clonotype. The chain couples TRBV6-5 to TRBJ1-3, with D possibly being TRBD1 (6 bases). Germline CDR1 is MNHEY and CDR2 is SVGAGI. The CDR3 is 17 amino acids. Trimming cost V 2 bases and J 4 bases, with 18 bases left between them. The CDR3 here is CASSYRGGGLRGNTIYF. CDR3 DNA sequence: TGTGCCAGCAGTTACCGCGGCGGGGGGCTAAGAGGAAACACCATATATTTT.

This clonotype was picked up a small number of times. The V gene is TRBV7-2, the J gene TRBJ2-7, with TRBD2 identical over 7 bases. Per the germline V gene, CDR1 is SGHTA and CDR2 is FQGNSA. The CDR3 loop spans 14 amino acids. Unmatched junction bases numbered 11, after V lost 10 bases and J lost 2 bases. Written as DNA, the CDR3 is TGTGCCACCCGCCCGGCTAGCGGAACCTACGAGCAGTACTTC. Translating it yields CATRPASGTYEQYF.

This clonotype was seen a handful of times. This chain uses TRBV4-2 with TRBJ2-3; no clear D gene. This CDR3 region has 16 residues. The V and J ends lost 4 bases and 2 bases respectively, with 16 bases between them. Per the germline V gene, CDR1 is LGHNA and CDR2 is YNFKEQ. CDR3 in amino acids: CASSPLNGLTTDTQYF. The DNA for the CDR3 is TGTGCCAGCAGCCCTCTCAACGGGCTAACCACAGATACGCAGTATTTT.

The chain has TRBV5-1 and TRBJ2-7; D possibly uses TRBD1 or TRBD2 (5 bases each). The ends were cut back, 0 bases at V and 6 bases at J, with 10 bases in the middle. Germline V gene sequence: CDR1 SGHRS, CDR2 YFSETQ. CDR3 length equals 13 residues. The CDR3 region is CASSLVGGGEQYF. The DNA of the CDR3 is TGCGCCAGCAGCTTGGTTGGGGGTGGCGAGCAGTACTTC.

This clonotype was observed a few times. This chain links TRBV6-5 with TRBJ2-7; possibly TRBD1 for D (6 bases). This CDR3 is 15 amino acids long. V was cut by 0 bases and J by 4 bases, with 13 bases left in between. From germline, CDR1 is MNHEY and CDR2 SVGAGI. The CDR3 DNA reads as TGTGCCAGCAGTTACTCGGGCAGGGGACATTACGAGCAGTACTTC. Protein product: CASSYSGRGHYEQYF.

This clonotype was counted only a few times. This chain links TRBV6-2 or TRBV6-3 with TRBJ2-5, with D tentatively TRBD2 (5 bases). CDR1 and CDR2 from the germline V gene are MNHEY and SVGEGT. This CDR3 has 15 amino acids. V was clipped by 6 bases and J by 2 bases, with 16 bases between them. The CDR3 DNA follows: TGTGCCAGCAGAACGAATGTTCGGGGTCAAGAGACCCAGTACTTC. Protein sequence: CASRTNVRGQETQYF.

This clonotype turned up a few times. The chain has TRBV6-1 and TRBJ2-7; 10 positions agree with TRBD2. The CDR3 covers 13 residues. The trim removed 8 bases at V and 1 base at J, leaving 2 bases unmatched. Germline V gene lookup returns CDR1 MNHNS and CDR2 SASEGT. The CDR3 region is CASGLADSYEQYF. DNA of the CDR3: TGTGCCAGCGGACTAGCGGATTCCTACGAGCAGTACTTC.

This clonotype was seen ten or more times. The chain employs TRBV21-1 and TRBJ1-1. TRBV21-1 is flagged as a pseudogene. The CDR3 runs 16 residues. CDR3 nucleotide sequence: TGTGCCAGCAGCAAAGGACTAGGGGCCATGAACACTGAAGCTTTCTTT. Its translation is CASSKGLGAMNTEAFF.

The chain joins TRBV12-3 or TRBV12-4 to TRBJ2-2; no reliable D call. V was clipped by 6 bases and J by 7 bases, with 12 bases between them. The CDR3 covers 13 residues. The CDR3 nucleotides are TGTGCCAGCAGCCCGACCCTCGGCGGGGAGCTGTTTTTT. Translation gives CASSPTLGGELFF.

The sample holds a few counts of this clonotype. The rearrangement links TRBV20-1 to TRBJ2-3, with TRBD2 matching over 8 bases. CDR3 size: 16 residues. From germline, CDR1 is DFQATT and CDR2 SNEGSKA (reference sequence). The junction had 8 bases not matched to a gene; V was cut back by 1 base and J by 2 bases. CDR3: CSARGFGGAFTDTQYF. Written as DNA, the CDR3 is TGCAGTGCTAGAGGTTTCGGGGGGGCCTTCACAGATACGCAGTATTTT.

The chain combines TRBV7-6 with TRBJ2-2; maybe TRBD2 (5 bases). Trimming took 4 bases from V and 5 from J, leaving 14 bases between them. The CDR3 loop spans 15 amino acids. Per germline, CDR1 SGHVS and CDR2 FNYEAQ. The CDR3 sequence is CASSSWERRTGELFF. The CDR3 region has the DNA TGTGCCAGCAGCTCGTGGGAGAGGAGGACCGGGGAGCTGTTTTTT.

This clonotype was seen a handful of times. V gene TRBV7-9 combines with J gene TRBJ2-7; perhaps D is TRBD1 or TRBD2 (5 bases each). Germline V gives CDR1 SEHNR, CDR2 FQNEAQ (reference sequence). Trimming stripped 4 bases from V and 0 bases from J, with 19 bases between. CDR3 length: 17 amino acids. CDR3 amino acids: CASSSVGAGTLSYEQYF. The CDR3 DNA reads TGTGCCAGCAGCTCGGTTGGGGCCGGGACGCTCTCCTACGAGCAGTACTTC.

The chain couples TRBV7-9 to TRBJ2-1, with 8 positions matching TRBD2. V was pared by 2 bases and J by 6 bases, with 6 bases of the junction left unmatched. Germline V gene lookup returns CDR1 SEHNR and CDR2 FQNEAQ (reference sequence). The CDR3 is 15 amino acids. In nucleotides, the CDR3 is TGTGCCAGCAGCTTATGGCGGGAGGCCCTCAATGAGCAGTTCTTC. It encodes CASSLWREALNEQFF. Supplemented by reference TRBV7-9 and TRBJ2-1, the full variable domain reads DTGVSQNPRHKITKRGQNVTFRCDPISEHNRLYWYRQTLGQGPEFLTYFQNEAQLEKSRLLSDRFSAERPKGSFSTLEIQRTEQGDSAMYLCASSLWREALNEQFFGPGTRLTVL.

The rearrangement uses TRBV7-9 and TRBJ2-3, with D perhaps matching TRBD2 (5 bases). V was cut by 8 bases and J by 0 bases, with 15 bases left in between. Germline values: CDR1 SEHNR, CDR2 FQNEAQ (reference sequence). This CDR3 is 15 amino acids long. CDR3 sequence: CASCRTGSSTDTQYF. CDR3 nucleotides: TGTGCCAGCTGCCGAACGGGGTCTAGCACAGATACGCAGTATTTT.

The rearrangement links TRBV20-1 to TRBJ2-3; TRBD2 aligns across 8 bases. The CDR3 runs 14 residues. Germline values: CDR1 DFQATT, CDR2 SNEGSKA (reference sequence). V was clipped by 5 bases and J by 5 bases; unmatched bases: 9. In DNA, the CDR3 is TGCAGTGCTCCTCCGGGGGGGCTAAGAGATACGCAGTATTTT. It encodes CSAPPGGLRDTQYF.

This clonotype showed up just a few times. V gene TRBV14 combines with J gene TRBJ1-3; D gene ambiguous. Deletions cut 1 base from V and 6 bases from J, with 4 bases between. Germline CDR1 SGHDN, CDR2 FVKESK. This CDR3 is 12 amino acids long. This CDR3 reads CASSQVPNTIYF. The CDR3 coding sequence is TGTGCCAGCAGCCAAGTCCCAAACACCATATATTTT.

This clonotype was detected only a few times. This sequence joins TRBV7-2 and TRBJ2-2; possibly TRBD2 for D (5 bases). The ends were cut back, 4 bases at V and 0 bases at J, with 12 bases in the middle. The V gene's germline CDR1 is SGHTA and CDR2 FQGNSA. There are 16 residues in the CDR3. In DNA form, the CDR3 reads TGTGCCAGCAGCTCTCGGGTTAGCGCGAACACCGGGGAGCTGTTTTTT. Protein product: CASSSRVSANTGELFF.

This clonotype was recorded only once. The gene calls are TRBV19 and TRBJ2-5, with D perhaps given as TRBD1 or TRBD2 (6 bases each). The CDR3 extends over 15 amino acids. V was trimmed by 3 bases and J by 4 bases, leaving 15 bases between them. The V gene's germline CDR1 is LNHDA and CDR2 SQIVND (reference sequence). For the CDR3, the DNA is TGTGCCAGTAGTATGGCGGGACAAACGGGAGAGACCCAGTACTTC. This gives the protein CASSMAGQTGETQYF.

This clonotype was seen more than once but under ten times. The chain uses TRBV5-6 and TRBJ2-7; D is perhaps TRBD1 or TRBD2 (5 bases each). Germline loops: CDR1 SGHDT, CDR2 YYEEEE. V lost 0 bases and J 6 bases, leaving 10 bases between the germline ends. The CDR3 covers 13 residues. The CDR3 protein is CASSLGGVSEQYF. CDR3 DNA: TGTGCCAGCAGCTTGGGAGGGGTTAGCGAGCAGTACTTC.